This note documents a single TCR beta chain sequence. Its target is unknown. This specimen comes from a study of CXCR3-negative and CXCR3-positive naive CD8 T cells. The CDR3 is made up of 15 amino acids. Researchers prepared the TRB cDNA libraries using 5' RACE with UMI labels. TCRdb reprocessed the 5' RACE reads; each CDR3 protein has one entry and no DNA is given. Its table lists some 41,000 distinct CDR3 sequences. Study-wide results and caveats: Memory CD8+ T cell repertoires were far less diverse than both naive subsets.

The sample taken for sequencing was memory CD8+ T cells from blood. The chain joins TRBV12-3 or TRBV12-4 to TRBJ2-7; the TRBD1 assignment by TCRdb is unverifiable without DNA. This receptor was identified in a human donor in good health. Some clones in this sample may be carry-over from other donors' samples. The CDR3: CASSLGRLGDGEQYF.